The 5 T cell receptor beta chains reported below all come from one sample, sequenced in a study of a mutant IDH1 vaccine in newly diagnosed glioma. Assay: immunoSEQ multiplex PCR; the TCRdb copy retains only in-frame clones and omits some. This sample has around 49,000 clones, with around four fifths found just once. These receptors have no identified antigens. Indicated time point: week 5, during vaccination. It was 300 ug of mutant IDH1 20-mer peptide that made up each vaccine dose, given with topical imiquimod. This sample comprised PBMCs, obtained from a glioma patient whose treatment included an IDH1 peptide vaccine. All receptors come from a man aged 45-65 years with glioma.

The rearrangement links TRBV6-1 to TRBJ2-1; TRBD1 matches 7 bases. J gave up 4 bases and V 7 bases, and 7 bases lay outside the gene matches. Germline V gives CDR1 MNHNS, CDR2 SASEGT. The CDR3 loop spans 14 amino acids. CDR3 bases: TGTGCCAGCAATAACAGGGGCGATTACAATGAGCAGTTCTTC. It translates to CASNNRGDYNEQFF.

The chain employs TRBV7-2 and TRBJ2-5; 10 bases map to TRBD2. In germline, CDR1 is SGHTA, CDR2 FQGNSA. The junction had 12 bases not matched to a gene; V was cut back by 4 bases and J by 7 bases. This CDR3 has 16 amino acids. The CDR3 DNA follows: TGTGCCAGCAGCTGGGGGAGCGGGGGGGCCGACGGGACCCAGTACTTC. It is translated as CASSWGSGGADGTQYF.

The chain links TRBV19 to TRBJ1-1; TRBD1 matches at 10 bases. V was pared by 5 bases and J by 0 bases, with 3 bases of the junction left unmatched. CDR3 length: 15 amino acids. Germline V gene lookup returns CDR1 LNHDA and CDR2 SQIVND (reference sequence). The CDR3: CASSGTGELNTEAFF. CDR3 in DNA: TGTGCCAGTAGTGGGACAGGGGAGTTGAACACTGAAGCTTTCTTT.

The chain is built from TRBV5-1 and TRBJ1-1, with D uncertain. V lost 0 bases and J 3 bases, leaving 9 bases between the germline ends. Germline loops: CDR1 SGHRS, CDR2 YFSETQ. The CDR3 length is 14 residues. CDR3: CASSLDPPDTEAFF. Written as DNA, the CDR3 is TGCGCCAGCAGCTTGGACCCCCCTGACACTGAAGCTTTCTTT.

The chain links TRBV6-5 to TRBJ2-2; no definite D call. CDR3 length: 13 residues. Germline assignment: CDR1 MNHEY and CDR2 SVGAGI. V dropped 2 bases and J dropped 1 base, with 2 bases sitting between them. CDR3 coding DNA: TGTGCCAGCAGTTACCTGAACACCGGGGAGCTGTTTTTT. Translation gives CASSYLNTGELFF.